This T cell receptor beta chain emerged from a study of T-cell memory formation after mild COVID-19. Overall study: Each donor largely had its own TCR clusters. Findings and limits, study-wide: Contracting clones from day 15 to 85 showed balanced CD4/CD8; later expanders favored CD4+.

MiXCR, run by TCRdb on the 5' RACE reads, gives a single entry per CDR3 protein. The sample holds around 370,000 distinct CDR3 sequences; under 25% are singletons and the top ten take about an eighth. This clonotype was seen a few times. Its antigen is unidentified. The origin of this receptor is an adult woman who had mild COVID-19 (a few samples of this study predate the infection). Cell type and time point are not known. The sample consisted of PBMCs or a T cell subset sorted from them (not recorded which).

CDR3 sequence: CASSLVGSGDTGELFF. The CDR3 DNA reads as TGTGCCAGCAGCTTAGTAGGGTCGGGAGACACCGGGGAGCTGTTTTTT. The chain recombines TRBV7-9 with TRBJ2-2; possible D gene TRBD2, 6 bases. The length of the CDR3 is 16 residues. Deletions cut 1 base from V and 3 bases from J, with 12 bases between. Germline V lookup: CDR1 SEHNR, CDR2 FQNEAQ (reference sequence).